Listed below are T cell receptor beta chains from one sample, sequenced in a study of long-term antiretroviral therapy in people with HIV. Assay used: immunoSEQ multiplex PCR; TCRdb lists only in-frame clones, some missing. Of 20,000 or so clones listed, approximately 80% are singletons. The sample consisted of unsorted PBMCs, taken 1.9 years after starting antiretroviral therapy. These TCRs come from a woman aged 45 to 65 with HIV. The CDR3 runs from the conserved cysteine through the conserved F or W. D genes are given only for firm matches. Not every row has a clone size; where given, it reads once, few, many or a size class.

J: TRBJ1-1; size: NA; V: TRBV23-1; D: TRBD1; DNA: TGCGCCAGCAGGGGACAGGGAGACACTGAAGCTTTCTTT; CDR3: CASRGQGDTEAFF
J: TRBJ2-7; size: NA; V: TRBV10-2; D: TRBD2; DNA: TGCGCCAGCATCCCGACTAGCGGGGGAGGTCCCTACGAGCAGTACTTC; CDR3: CASIPTSGGGPYEQYF
J: TRBJ2-7; size: NA; V: TRBV6-7; D: NA; DNA: TGTGCCAGCAATTTAGGCAGGAAGGCGGGCTGCTACTACGAGCAGTACTTC; CDR3: CASNLGRKAGCYYEQYF
J: TRBJ2-3; size: NA; V: TRBV19; D: TRBD2; DNA: TGTGCCAGTAGTATAGACGGGGGGAACCGACCTCCTAGCACAGATACGCAGTATTTT; CDR3: CASSIDGGNRPPSTDTQYF
J: TRBJ2-7; size: NA; V: TRBV7-2; D: NA; DNA: TGTGCCAGCAGCTTAGTCGCAGGGGAAGTCTACGAGCAGTACTTC; CDR3: CASSLVAGEVYEQYF
J: TRBJ2-5; size: NA; V: TRBV18; D: NA; DNA: TGTGCCAGCTCACCTCAGATCCAAGAGACCCAGTACTTC; CDR3: CASSPQIQETQYF
J: TRBJ2-7; size: NA; V: TRBV7-9; D: NA; DNA: TGTGCCAGCAGTCTAGGGCGGGACCGCAACTACTTC; CDR3: CASSLGRDRNYF
J: TRBJ2-6; size: NA; V: TRBV6-5; D: NA; DNA: TGTGCCAGCAGTTACGTGGGATCTGGGGCCAACGTCCTGACTTTC; CDR3: CASSYVGSGANVLTF
J: TRBJ1-1; size: NA; V: TRBV9; D: NA; DNA: TGTGCCAGCAGCTCAGAGGGGTTACAAGCTTTCTTT; CDR3: CASSSEGLQAFF
J: TRBJ2-7; size: NA; V: TRBV7-9; D: TRBD1; DNA: TGTGCCAGCAGCTTAGCGCATGGGACAGGGGACTACGAGCAGTACTTC; CDR3: CASSLAHGTGDYEQYF
J: TRBJ2-3; size: once; V: TRBV7-2; D: TRBD2; DNA: TGTGCCAGCAGCTTAGGAGGGACTAGCCGGGATACGCAGTATTTT; CDR3: CASSLGGTSRDTQYF